Here is one TCR beta chain with its context. The junction and the germline gene differ at one end; a read error may be behind it. Original processing methods: Reference gene primer amplification gave nucleated cell count estimates. The data were produced by immunoSEQ multiplex PCR, yet TCRdb's version contains in-frame clones alone and is incomplete. That table gives V, J and clone size, and the DNA gave D and trimming. The sample holds some 80,000 clones, around 88% seen once. CDR1 and CDR2 from the germline V gene are SGHTA and FQGNSA. The CDR3 covers 15 residues. This specimen comes from a study of blood T cell repertoires in COVID-19. Whole-study context: COVID-19 samples from acute and convalescent phases originated in the United States, Italy and Spain.

This chain uses TRBV7-2 with TRBJ2-1; D is undetermined. The sequenced sample was peripheral blood. The receptor was derived from a woman older than 75 with active or convalescent COVID-19. The CDR3: CASSSDSLSYNGQFF. For the CDR3, the DNA is TGTGCCAGCAGCTCAGACTCGCTCAGTTACAATGGGCAGTTCTTC.